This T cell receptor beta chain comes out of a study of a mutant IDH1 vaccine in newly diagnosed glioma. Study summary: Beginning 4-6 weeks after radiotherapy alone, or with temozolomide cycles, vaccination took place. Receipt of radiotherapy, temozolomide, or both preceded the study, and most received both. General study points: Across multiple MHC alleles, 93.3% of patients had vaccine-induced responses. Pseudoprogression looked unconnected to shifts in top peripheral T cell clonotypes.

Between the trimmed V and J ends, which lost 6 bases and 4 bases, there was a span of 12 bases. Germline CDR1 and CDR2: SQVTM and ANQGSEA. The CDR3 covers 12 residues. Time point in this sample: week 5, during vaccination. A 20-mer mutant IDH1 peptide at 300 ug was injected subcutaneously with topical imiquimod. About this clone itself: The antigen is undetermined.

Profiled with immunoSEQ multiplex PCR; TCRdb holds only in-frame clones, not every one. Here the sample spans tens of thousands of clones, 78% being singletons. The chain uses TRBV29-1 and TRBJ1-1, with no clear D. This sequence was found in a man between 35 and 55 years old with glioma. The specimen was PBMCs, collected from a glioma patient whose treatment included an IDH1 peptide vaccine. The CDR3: CSVLHAGTEAFF. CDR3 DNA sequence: TGCAGCGTGTTACACGCCGGCACTGAAGCTTTCTTT.